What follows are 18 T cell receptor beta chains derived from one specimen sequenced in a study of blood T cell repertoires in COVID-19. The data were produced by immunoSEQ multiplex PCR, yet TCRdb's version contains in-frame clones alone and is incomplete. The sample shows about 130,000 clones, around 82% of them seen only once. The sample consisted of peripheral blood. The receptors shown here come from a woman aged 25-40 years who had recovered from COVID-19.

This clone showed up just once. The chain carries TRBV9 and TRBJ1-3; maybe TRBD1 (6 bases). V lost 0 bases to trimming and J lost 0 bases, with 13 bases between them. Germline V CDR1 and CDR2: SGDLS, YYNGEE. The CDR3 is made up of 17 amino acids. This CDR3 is CASSVEAGVPSGNTIYF. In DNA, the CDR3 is TGTGCCAGCAGCGTAGAGGCAGGGGTTCCCTCTGGAAACACCATATATTTT.

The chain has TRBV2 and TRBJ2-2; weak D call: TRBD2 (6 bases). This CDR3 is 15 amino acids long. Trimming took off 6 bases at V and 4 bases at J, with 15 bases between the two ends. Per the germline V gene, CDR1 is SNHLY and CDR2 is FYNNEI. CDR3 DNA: TGTGCCAGCAGGTTGTCCGGGGGTAGCACCGGGGAGCTGTTTTTT. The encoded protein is CASRLSGGSTGELFF. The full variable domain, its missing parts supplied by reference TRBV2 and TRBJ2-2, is EPEVTQTPSHQVTQMGQEVILRCVPISNHLYFYWYRQILGQKVEFLVSFYNNEISEKSEIFDDQFSVERPDGSNFTLKIRSTKLEDSAMYFCASRLSGGSTGELFFGEGSRLTVL.

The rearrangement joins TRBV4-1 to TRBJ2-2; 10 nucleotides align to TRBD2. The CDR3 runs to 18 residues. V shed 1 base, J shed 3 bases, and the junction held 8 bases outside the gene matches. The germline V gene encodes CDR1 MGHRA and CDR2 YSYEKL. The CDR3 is CASSQVRSSGRYTGELFF. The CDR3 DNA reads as TGCGCCAGCAGCCAAGTTCGGTCTAGCGGGAGATACACCGGGGAGCTGTTTTTT.

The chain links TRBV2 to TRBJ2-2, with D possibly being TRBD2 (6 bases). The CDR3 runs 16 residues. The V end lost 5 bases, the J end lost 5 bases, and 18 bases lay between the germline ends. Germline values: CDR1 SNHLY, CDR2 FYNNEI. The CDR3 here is CASSSEWRGGTGELFF. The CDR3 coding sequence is TGTGCCAGCAGTTCTGAGTGGCGCGGAGGGACCGGGGAGCTGTTTTTT.

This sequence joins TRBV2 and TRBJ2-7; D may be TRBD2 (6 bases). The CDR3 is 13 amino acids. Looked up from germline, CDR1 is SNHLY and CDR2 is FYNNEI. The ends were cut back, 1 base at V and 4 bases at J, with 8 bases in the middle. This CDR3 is CASSEVRGYEQYF. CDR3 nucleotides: TGTGCCAGCAGTGAAGTACGGGGGTACGAGCAGTACTTC.

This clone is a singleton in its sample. The CDR3 bases are TGTGCCAGCAGCAAAGACGCAGGGTGTCGGTATAGCAATCAGCCCCAGCATTTT. This sequence encodes CASSKDAGCRYSNQPQHF. V gene TRBV21-1 combines with J gene TRBJ1-5; the listed D gene, TRBD1, was not tested against the DNA. TRBV21-1 is flagged as a pseudogene. The CDR3 runs 18 residues.

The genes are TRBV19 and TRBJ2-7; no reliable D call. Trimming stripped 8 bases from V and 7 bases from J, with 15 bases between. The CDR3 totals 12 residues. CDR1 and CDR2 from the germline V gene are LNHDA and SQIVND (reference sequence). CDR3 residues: CASSNTAWEQYF. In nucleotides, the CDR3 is TGTGCCAGTTCGAACACCGCCTGGGAGCAGTACTTC.

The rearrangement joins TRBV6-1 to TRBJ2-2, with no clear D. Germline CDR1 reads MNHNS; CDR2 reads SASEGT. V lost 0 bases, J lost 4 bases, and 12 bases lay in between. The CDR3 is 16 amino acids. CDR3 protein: CASSEAGRRGTGELFF. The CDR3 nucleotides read TGTGCCAGCAGTGAAGCGGGTCGGAGAGGCACCGGGGAGCTGTTTTTT.

CDR3 DNA: TGTGCCAGCAGTTCGGGACAGCATCAGCCCCAGCATTTT. It encodes CASSSGQHQPQHF. The gene calls are TRBV27 and TRBJ1-5; 7 nucleotides align to TRBD1. V was pared by 4 bases and J by 5 bases, with 2 bases of the junction left unmatched. This CDR3 is 13 amino acids long. Germline V gene lookup returns CDR1 MNHEY and CDR2 SMNVEV (reference sequence).

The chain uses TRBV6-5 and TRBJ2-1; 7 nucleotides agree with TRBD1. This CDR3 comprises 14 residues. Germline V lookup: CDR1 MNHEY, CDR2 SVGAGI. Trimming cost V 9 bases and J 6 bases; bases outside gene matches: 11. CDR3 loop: CASTTGIGVNEQFF. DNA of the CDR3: TGTGCCAGTACGACAGGGATTGGGGTCAATGAGCAGTTCTTC.

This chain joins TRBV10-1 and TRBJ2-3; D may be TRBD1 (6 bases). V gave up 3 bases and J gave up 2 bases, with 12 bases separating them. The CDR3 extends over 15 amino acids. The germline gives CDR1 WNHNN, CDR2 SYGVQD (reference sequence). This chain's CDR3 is CASSEGGDITDTQYF. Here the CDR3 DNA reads TGCGCCAGCAGTGAAGGGGGAGACATCACAGATACGCAGTATTTT.

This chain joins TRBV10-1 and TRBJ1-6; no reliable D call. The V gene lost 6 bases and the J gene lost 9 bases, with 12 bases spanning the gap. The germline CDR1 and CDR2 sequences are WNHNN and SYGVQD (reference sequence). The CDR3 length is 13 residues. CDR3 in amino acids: CASSSTGSSPLHF. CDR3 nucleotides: TGCGCCAGCAGCTCTACGGGGAGTTCACCCCTCCACTTT.

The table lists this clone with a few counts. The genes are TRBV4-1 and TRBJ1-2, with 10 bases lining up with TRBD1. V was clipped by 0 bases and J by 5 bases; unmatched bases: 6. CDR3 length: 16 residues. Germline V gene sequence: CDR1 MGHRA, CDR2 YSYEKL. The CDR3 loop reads CASSQERGQGSYGYTF. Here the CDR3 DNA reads TGCGCCAGCAGCCAAGAACGGGGACAGGGGAGTTATGGCTACACCTTC.

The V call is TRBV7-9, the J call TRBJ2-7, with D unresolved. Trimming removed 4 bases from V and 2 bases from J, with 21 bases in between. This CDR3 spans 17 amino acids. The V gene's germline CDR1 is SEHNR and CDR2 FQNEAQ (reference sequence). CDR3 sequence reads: CASSSDGLADETYEQYF. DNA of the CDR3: TGTGCCAGCAGCTCCGATGGATTGGCGGATGAGACCTACGAGCAGTACTTC.

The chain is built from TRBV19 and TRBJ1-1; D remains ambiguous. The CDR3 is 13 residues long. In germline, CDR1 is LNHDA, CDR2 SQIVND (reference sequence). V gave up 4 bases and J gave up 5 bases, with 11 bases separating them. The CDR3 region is CASSTITVTEAFF. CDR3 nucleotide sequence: TGTGCCAGTAGTACGATAACAGTTACTGAAGCTTTCTTT.

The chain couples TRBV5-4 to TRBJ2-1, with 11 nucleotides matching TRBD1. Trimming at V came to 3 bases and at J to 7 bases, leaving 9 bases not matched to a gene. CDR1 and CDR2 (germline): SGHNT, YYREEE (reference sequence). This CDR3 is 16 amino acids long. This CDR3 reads CASSWGPGQGGNEQFF. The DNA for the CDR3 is TGTGCCAGCAGCTGGGGACCGGGACAGGGGGGGAATGAGCAGTTCTTC.

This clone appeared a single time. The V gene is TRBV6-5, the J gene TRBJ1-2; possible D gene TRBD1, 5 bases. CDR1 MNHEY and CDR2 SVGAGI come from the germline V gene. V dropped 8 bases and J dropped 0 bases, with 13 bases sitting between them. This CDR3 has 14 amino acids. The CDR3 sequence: CASETGTANYGYTF. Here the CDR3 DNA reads TGTGCCAGCGAAACAGGAACCGCTAACTATGGCTACACCTTC.

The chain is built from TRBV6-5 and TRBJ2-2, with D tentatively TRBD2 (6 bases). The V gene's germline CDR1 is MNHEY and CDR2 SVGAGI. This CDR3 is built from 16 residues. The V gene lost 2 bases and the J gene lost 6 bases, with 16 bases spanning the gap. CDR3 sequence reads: CASSYGLGGSSGELFF. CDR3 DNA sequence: TGTGCCAGCAGTTACGGATTGGGGGGTTCCTCCGGGGAGCTGTTTTTT.